The source of this T cell receptor (beta chain) is a study of blood T cell repertoires in COVID-19. Study background: Samples came from the United States, Italy and Spain, spanning acute and convalescent COVID-19.

Here immunoSEQ multiplex PCR was the method, and the copy in TCRdb shows in-frame clones only, minus some. The profile covers 140,000 or so clones, with around 80% appearing a single time and around 4% taken by the ten largest. V lost 6 bases to trimming and J lost 5 bases, with 17 bases between them. Germline CDR1 SNHLY, CDR2 FYNNEI. CDR3 length equals 14 residues. Material: peripheral blood. The clonotype was recovered from a man aged 55-75 years with acute or convalescent COVID-19. The chain uses TRBV2 and TRBJ2-7; the D gene is possibly TRBD2 (7 bases). The CDR3 sequence: CASRRQQGGNEQYF. In DNA, the CDR3 is TGTGCCAGCAGGAGGCAACAGGGAGGGAACGAGCAGTACTTC. Using reference TRBV2 and TRBJ2-7 for the parts outside the CDR3, the full variable domain is EPEVTQTPSHQVTQMGQEVILRCVPISNHLYFYWYRQILGQKVEFLVSFYNNEISEKSEIFDDQFSVERPDGSNFTLKIRSTKLEDSAMYFCASRRQQGGNEQYFGPGTRLTVT.